Listed below are T cell receptor beta chains from one sample, sequenced in a study of T cell responses to AZD1222 COVID-19 vaccine. Only in-frame clones appear in the TCRdb table, and some are missing; sequencing was by immunoSEQ multiplex PCR. The data contain around 130,000 clones, approximately 83% of them singletons. The sample here was peripheral blood, taken on day 0 of AZD1222 vaccination. These receptors all stem from an adult in good health. The CDR3 runs from the conserved cysteine through the conserved F or W. The D gene is left open where the match is weak. Clone size is stated in some rows and not others, as once, few, many or a class when expanded.

clone size: NA
V gene: TRBV7-3
D gene: NA
J gene: TRBJ2-3
CDR3 protein: CASSHSGGTDTQYF
CDR3 DNA: TGTGCCAGCAGCCACTCTGGAGGAACAGATACGCAGTATTTT

clone size: NA
V gene: TRBV2
D gene: NA
J gene: TRBJ2-7
CDR3 protein: CASSVGLPYEQYF
CDR3 DNA: TGTGCCAGCAGTGTTGGTCTTCCTTACGAGCAGTACTTC

clone size: few
V gene: TRBV29-1
D gene: NA
J gene: TRBJ1-1
CDR3 protein: CSVEAQVKDTEAFF
CDR3 DNA: TGCAGCGTTGAGGCCCAGGTGAAGGACACTGAAGCTTTCTTT

clone size: NA
V gene: TRBV11-3
D gene: TRBD1
J gene: TRBJ2-7
CDR3 protein: CASGRGTVLDEQYF
CDR3 DNA: TGTGCCAGCGGAAGGGGGACAGTATTAGACGAGCAGTACTTC

clone size: NA
V gene: TRBV7-9
D gene: TRBD1
J gene: TRBJ1-6
CDR3 protein: CASSLDRGGISPLHF
CDR3 DNA: TGTGCCAGCAGCTTAGACAGGGGGGGGATATCACCCCTCCACTTT

clone size: NA
V gene: TRBV6-1
D gene: TRBD1
J gene: TRBJ2-3
CDR3 protein: CASSESWKAGGDTQYF
CDR3 DNA: TGTGCCAGCAGTGAATCCTGGAAAGCAGGGGGAGATACGCAGTATTTT

clone size: NA
V gene: TRBV2
D gene: NA
J gene: TRBJ2-7
CDR3 protein: CASTSTAYEQYF
CDR3 DNA: TGTGCCAGCACTAGCACCGCCTACGAGCAGTACTTC

clone size: NA
V gene: TRBV2
D gene: NA
J gene: TRBJ1-5
CDR3 protein: CASSGDLNQPQHF
CDR3 DNA: TGTGCCAGCTCGGGGGACTTAAATCAGCCCCAGCATTTT

clone size: NA
V gene: TRBV5-1
D gene: NA
J gene: TRBJ1-1
CDR3 protein: CASSTRTGGTEAFF
CDR3 DNA: TGCGCCAGCAGCACAAGGACGGGGGGCACTGAAGCTTTCTTT

clone size: NA
V gene: TRBV11-2
D gene: TRBD2
J gene: TRBJ2-1
CDR3 protein: CASSLAGGLWSYNEQFF
CDR3 DNA: TGTGCCAGCAGCTTAGCGGGAGGGCTTTGGTCCTACAATGAGCAGTTCTTC

clone size: NA
V gene: TRBV27
D gene: NA
J gene: TRBJ1-1
CDR3 protein: CASSLTRGIKAFF
CDR3 DNA: TGTGCCAGCAGTTTAACCCGGGGAATAAAGGCTTTCTTT

clone size: NA
V gene: TRBV7-8
D gene: NA
J gene: TRBJ2-5
CDR3 protein: CASSPYQETQYF
CDR3 DNA: TGTGCCAGCAGCCCCTACCAAGAGACCCAGTACTTC

clone size: NA
V gene: TRBV3-1/TRBV3-2
D gene: NA
J gene: TRBJ2-7
CDR3 protein: CASSQKGTLPVLEQYF
CDR3 DNA: TGTGCCAGCAGCCAAAAGGGGACACTTCCCGTTCTCGAGCAGTACTTC

clone size: NA
V gene: TRBV28
D gene: TRBD2
J gene: TRBJ2-3
CDR3 protein: CASKLAGSTDTQYF
CDR3 DNA: TGTGCCAGCAAACTAGCGGGGAGCACAGATACGCAGTATTTT

clone size: NA
V gene: TRBV21-1
D gene: NA
J gene: TRBJ1-6
CDR3 protein: CASSIDRGDSPLHF
CDR3 DNA: TGTGCCAGCAGCATTGACAGGGGTGATTCACCCCTCCACTTT

clone size: NA
V gene: TRBV3-1/TRBV3-2
D gene: TRBD1
J gene: TRBJ1-3
CDR3 protein: CASSDRNPGQGSTGNTIYF
CDR3 DNA: TGTGCCAGCAGCGATCGCAACCCGGGACAGGGGTCCACTGGAAACACCATATATTTT

clone size: NA
V gene: TRBV6-5
D gene: NA
J gene: TRBJ1-6
CDR3 protein: CASSQIGGDNSPLHF
CDR3 DNA: TGTGCCAGCAGCCAAATTGGGGGTGACAATTCACCCCTCCACTTT

clone size: NA
V gene: TRBV10-3
D gene: NA
J gene: TRBJ1-1
CDR3 protein: CAISESEKKGSTEAFF
CDR3 DNA: TGTGCCATCAGTGAGTCGGAGAAAAAGGGAAGCACTGAAGCTTTCTTT

clone size: NA
V gene: TRBV30
D gene: NA
J gene: TRBJ2-3
CDR3 protein: CAGGHRLRTDTQYF
CDR3 DNA: TGTGCAGGTGGCCACCGACTCCGCACAGATACGCAGTATTTT

clone size: NA
V gene: TRBV18
D gene: TRBD2
J gene: TRBJ2-3
CDR3 protein: CASSQSGGAWSDTQYF
CDR3 DNA: TGTGCCAGCTCACAGAGCGGGGGGGCTTGGTCAGATACGCAGTATTTT

clone size: NA
V gene: TRBV7-6
D gene: TRBD1
J gene: TRBJ2-1
CDR3 protein: CASSLGDRGSRNEQFF
CDR3 DNA: TGTGCCAGCAGCTTAGGGGACAGGGGTTCTCGCAATGAGCAGTTCTTC

clone size: NA
V gene: TRBV11-3
D gene: NA
J gene: TRBJ1-2
CDR3 protein: CASSAASYGYTF
CDR3 DNA: TGTGCCAGCAGCGCAGCTTCCTATGGCTACACCTTC

clone size: NA
V gene: TRBV18
D gene: TRBD1
J gene: TRBJ1-5
CDR3 protein: CASSRMTGGEEPQHF
CDR3 DNA: TGTGCCAGCTCCCGGATGACAGGGGGCGAGGAGCCCCAGCATTTT

clone size: NA
V gene: TRBV19
D gene: NA
J gene: TRBJ2-4
CDR3 protein: CASGQKNIQYF
CDR3 DNA: TGTGCCAGCGGACAGAAAAACATTCAGTACTTC

clone size: NA
V gene: TRBV4-1
D gene: NA
J gene: TRBJ1-1
CDR3 protein: CASSQESTPLNTEAFF
CDR3 DNA: TGCGCCAGCAGCCAAGAATCGACTCCACTGAACACTGAAGCTTTCTTT

clone size: once
V gene: TRBV30
D gene: TRBD2
J gene: TRBJ2-2
CDR3 protein: CAWGRGTAGAGELFF
CDR3 DNA: TGTGCCTGGGGCCGAGGGACCGCGGGGGCCGGGGAGCTGTTTTTT

clone size: NA
V gene: TRBV28
D gene: NA
J gene: TRBJ1-2
CDR3 protein: CASSLSVAGNYGYTF
CDR3 DNA: TGTGCCAGCAGTTTATCGGTGGCAGGAAACTATGGCTACACCTTC

clone size: NA
V gene: TRBV2
D gene: NA
J gene: TRBJ2-7
CDR3 protein: CASSMQGPPLREYF
CDR3 DNA: TGTGCCAGCAGTATGCAGGGTCCTCCCCTTAGGGAGTACTTC

clone size: NA
V gene: TRBV18
D gene: NA
J gene: TRBJ2-1
CDR3 protein: CASSYGTTKLNEQFF
CDR3 DNA: TGTGCCAGCTCGTACGGGACAACGAAGCTCAATGAGCAGTTCTTC

clone size: NA
V gene: TRBV7-2
D gene: TRBD2
J gene: TRBJ2-3
CDR3 protein: CASSLVPGGSDTQYF
CDR3 DNA: TGTGCCAGCAGCTTAGTCCCGGGAGGATCAGATACGCAGTATTTT

clone size: NA
V gene: TRBV3-1/TRBV3-2
D gene: TRBD1
J gene: TRBJ1-2
CDR3 protein: CASSLGQGGAGGYTF
CDR3 DNA: TGTGCCAGCAGCCTAGGACAGGGGGGCGCTGGTGGCTACACCTTC

clone size: NA
V gene: TRBV30
D gene: TRBD1
J gene: TRBJ1-4
CDR3 protein: CAWSVRDRGLANEKLFF
CDR3 DNA: TGTGCCTGGAGTGTACGGGACAGGGGTTTAGCTAATGAAAAACTGTTTTTT

clone size: NA
V gene: TRBV27
D gene: NA
J gene: TRBJ1-2
CDR3 protein: CASSHQGLIGPYGYTF
CDR3 DNA: TGTGCCAGCAGTCACCAGGGCCTTATAGGGCCTTATGGCTACACCTTC

clone size: NA
V gene: TRBV19
D gene: NA
J gene: TRBJ2-1
CDR3 protein: CASRPNVWGVKLYNEQFF
CDR3 DNA: TGTGCCAGTAGACCCAACGTTTGGGGAGTTAAACTCTACAATGAGCAGTTCTTC

clone size: NA
V gene: TRBV18
D gene: TRBD1
J gene: TRBJ1-6
CDR3 protein: CASSPPDRSNSPLHF
CDR3 DNA: TGTGCCAGCTCACCACCGGACAGGAGTAATTCACCCCTCCACTTT